This TCR beta chain was observed in a study of T cells in localized non-small cell lung cancer. General study points: Greater T cell density in blood accompanied longer overall survival. Median detection of top 100 tumor clones in adjacent lung was around 60 clones.

Assay used: immunoSEQ multiplex PCR; TCRdb lists only in-frame clones, some missing. The sample lists approximately 54,000 clones, over 75% occurring once. As to this clone: Its antigen is undetermined.

The V segment lost 6 bases and the J segment 1 base; nucleotides outside the gene matches: 3. The CDR3 spans 15 residues. Germline CDR1 reads MNHEY; CDR2 reads SVGAGI. Sequences were derived from peripheral blood, sampled before any cancer treatment. This chain links TRBV6-5 with TRBJ2-1; 10 bases map to TRBD2. The sequence was obtained from a female donor older than 55 with stage II squamous cell lung carcinoma. The CDR3 DNA reads as TGTGCCAGCAGCGAACTAGCGGGGTCCTACAATGAGCAGTTCTTC. This encodes CASSELAGSYNEQFF.